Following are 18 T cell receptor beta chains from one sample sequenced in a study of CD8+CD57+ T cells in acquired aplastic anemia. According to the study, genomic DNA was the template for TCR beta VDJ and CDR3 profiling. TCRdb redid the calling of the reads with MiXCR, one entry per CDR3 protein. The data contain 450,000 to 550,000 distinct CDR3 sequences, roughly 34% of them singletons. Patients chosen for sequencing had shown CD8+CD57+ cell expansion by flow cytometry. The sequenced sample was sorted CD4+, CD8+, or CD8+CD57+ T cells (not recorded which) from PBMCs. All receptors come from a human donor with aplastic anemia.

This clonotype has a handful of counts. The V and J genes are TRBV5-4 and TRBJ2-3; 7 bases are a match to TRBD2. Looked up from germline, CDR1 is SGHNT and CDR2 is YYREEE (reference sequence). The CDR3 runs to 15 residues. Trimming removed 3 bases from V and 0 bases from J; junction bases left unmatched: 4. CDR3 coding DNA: TGTGCCAGCAGCTCCTTTAGCGGGAGCACAGATACGCAGTATTTT. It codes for CASSSFSGSTDTQYF.

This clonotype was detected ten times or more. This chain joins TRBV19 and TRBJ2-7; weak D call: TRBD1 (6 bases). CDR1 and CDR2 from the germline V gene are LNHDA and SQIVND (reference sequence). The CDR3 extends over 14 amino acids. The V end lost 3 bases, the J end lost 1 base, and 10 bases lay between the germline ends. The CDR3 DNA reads TGTGCCAGTAGTATTAACAGGGATTCCTACGAGCAGTACTTC. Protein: CASSINRDSYEQYF.

The DNA of the CDR3 is TGTGCCAGCAGCCGAGACGTAAGGGTTGTCCACGAGCAGTACTTC. This gives the protein CASSRDVRVVHEQYF. The chain couples TRBV3-1 to TRBJ2-7, with D hard to call. The CDR3 covers 15 residues. Germline-derived CDR1 and CDR2 are LGHDT and YNNKEL (reference sequence). V lost 4 bases to trimming and J lost 5 bases, with 18 bases between them.

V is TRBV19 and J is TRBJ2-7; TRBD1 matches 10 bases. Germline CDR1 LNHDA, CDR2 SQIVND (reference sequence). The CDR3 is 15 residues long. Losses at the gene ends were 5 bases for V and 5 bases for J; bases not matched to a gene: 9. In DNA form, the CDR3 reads TGTGCCAGTAGTGGGGCGACAGGGGGCCAGAACGAGCAGTACTTC. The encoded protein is CASSGATGGQNEQYF.

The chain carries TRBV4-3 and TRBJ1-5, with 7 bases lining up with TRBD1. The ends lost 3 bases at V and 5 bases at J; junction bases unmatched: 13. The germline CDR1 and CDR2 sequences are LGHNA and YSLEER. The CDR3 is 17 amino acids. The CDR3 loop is CASSQPTGQQVDQPQHF. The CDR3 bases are TGCGCCAGCAGCCAGCCCACGGGACAGCAAGTGGATCAGCCCCAGCATTTT.

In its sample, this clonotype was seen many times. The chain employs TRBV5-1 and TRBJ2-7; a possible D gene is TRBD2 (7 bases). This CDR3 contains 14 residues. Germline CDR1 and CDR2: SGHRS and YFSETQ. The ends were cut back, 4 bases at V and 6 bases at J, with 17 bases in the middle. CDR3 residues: CASSGVGGPSEQYF. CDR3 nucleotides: TGCGCCAGCAGCGGAGTCGGGGGGCCTTCCGAGCAGTACTTC.

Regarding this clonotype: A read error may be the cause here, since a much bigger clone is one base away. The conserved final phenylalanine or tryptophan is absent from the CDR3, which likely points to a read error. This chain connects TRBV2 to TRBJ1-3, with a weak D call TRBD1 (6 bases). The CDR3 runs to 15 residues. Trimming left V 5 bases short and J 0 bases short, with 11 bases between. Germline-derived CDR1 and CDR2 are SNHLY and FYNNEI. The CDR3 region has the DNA TGTGCCAGCAGTAGCAGGGGCAGCTCTGGAAACACCATATATTCT. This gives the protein CASSSRGSSGNTIYS.

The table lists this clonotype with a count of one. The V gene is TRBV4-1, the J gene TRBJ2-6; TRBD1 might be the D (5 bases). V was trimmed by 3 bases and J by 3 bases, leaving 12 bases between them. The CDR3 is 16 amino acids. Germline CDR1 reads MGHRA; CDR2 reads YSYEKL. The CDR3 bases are TGCGCCAGCAGCCATGCCTCAGGGAATGGGGCCAACGTCCTGACTTTC. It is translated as CASSHASGNGANVLTF.

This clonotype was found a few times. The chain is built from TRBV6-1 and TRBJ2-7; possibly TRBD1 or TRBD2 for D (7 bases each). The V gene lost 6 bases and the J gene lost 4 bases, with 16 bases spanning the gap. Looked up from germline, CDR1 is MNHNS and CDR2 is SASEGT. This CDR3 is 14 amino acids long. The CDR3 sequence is CASRSGTDRYEQYF. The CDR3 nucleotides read TGTGCCAGCAGGAGCGGGACAGACCGTTACGAGCAGTACTTC.

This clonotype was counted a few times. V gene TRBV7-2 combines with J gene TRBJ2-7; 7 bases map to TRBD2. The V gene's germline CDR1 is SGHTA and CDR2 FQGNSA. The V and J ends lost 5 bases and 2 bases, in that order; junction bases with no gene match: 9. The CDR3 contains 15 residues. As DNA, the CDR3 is TGTGCCAGCAGCCTCGTGGGGAGGGCGACCTACGAGCAGTACTTC. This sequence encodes CASSLVGRATYEQYF.

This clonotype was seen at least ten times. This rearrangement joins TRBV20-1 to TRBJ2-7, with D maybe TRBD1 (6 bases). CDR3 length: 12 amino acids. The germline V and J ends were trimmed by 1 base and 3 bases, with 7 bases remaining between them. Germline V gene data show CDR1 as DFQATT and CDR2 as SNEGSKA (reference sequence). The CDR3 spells CSARGTVYEQYF. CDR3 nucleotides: TGCAGTGCTAGAGGGACAGTCTACGAGCAGTACTTC.

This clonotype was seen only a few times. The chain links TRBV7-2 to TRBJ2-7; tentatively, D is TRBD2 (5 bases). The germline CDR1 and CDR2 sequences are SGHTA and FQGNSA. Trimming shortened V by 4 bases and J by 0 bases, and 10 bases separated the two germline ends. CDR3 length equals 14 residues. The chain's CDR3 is CASSYNRDSYEQYF. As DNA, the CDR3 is TGTGCCAGCAGCTACAACCGGGACTCCTACGAGCAGTACTTC.

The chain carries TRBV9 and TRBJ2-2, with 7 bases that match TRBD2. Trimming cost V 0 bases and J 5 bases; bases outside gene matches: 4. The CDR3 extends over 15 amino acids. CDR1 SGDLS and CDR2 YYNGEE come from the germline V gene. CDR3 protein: CASSVVQAGTGELFF. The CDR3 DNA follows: TGTGCCAGCAGCGTAGTACAAGCGGGGACCGGGGAGCTGTTTTTT. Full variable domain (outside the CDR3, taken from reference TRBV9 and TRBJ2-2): DSGVTQTPKHLITATGQRVTLRCSPRSGDLSVYWYQQSLDQGLQFLIQYYNGEERAKGNILERFSAQQFPDLHSELNLSSLELGDSALYFCASSVVQAGTGELFFGEGSRLTVL.

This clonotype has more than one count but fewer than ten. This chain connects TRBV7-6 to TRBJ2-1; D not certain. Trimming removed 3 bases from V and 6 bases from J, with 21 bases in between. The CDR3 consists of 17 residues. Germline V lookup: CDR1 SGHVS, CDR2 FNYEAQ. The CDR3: CASSLVSLGVTGNEQFF. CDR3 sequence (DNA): TGTGCCAGCAGCTTGGTTTCCCTTGGGGTTACGGGCAATGAGCAGTTCTTC.

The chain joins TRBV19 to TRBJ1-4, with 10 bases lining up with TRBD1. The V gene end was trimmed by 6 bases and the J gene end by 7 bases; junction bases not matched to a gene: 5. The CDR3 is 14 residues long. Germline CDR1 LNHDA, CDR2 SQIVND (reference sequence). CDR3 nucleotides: TGTGCCAGTAGCGAGGGACAGGGGTTTGAAAAACTGTTTTTT. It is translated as CASSEGQGFEKLFF. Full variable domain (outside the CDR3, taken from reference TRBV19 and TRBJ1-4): DGGITQSPKYLFRKEGQNVTLSCEQNLNHDAMYWYRQDPGQGLRLIYYSQIVNDFQKGDIAEGYSVSREKKESFPLTVTSAQKNPTAFYLCASSEGQGFEKLFFGSGTQLSVL.

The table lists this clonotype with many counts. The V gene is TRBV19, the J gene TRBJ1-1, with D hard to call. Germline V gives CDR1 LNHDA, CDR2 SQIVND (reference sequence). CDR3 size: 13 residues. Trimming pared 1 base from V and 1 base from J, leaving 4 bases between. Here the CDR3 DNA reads TGTGCCAGTAGTATAGGGAGGAACACTGAAGCTTTCTTT. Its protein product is CASSIGRNTEAFF.

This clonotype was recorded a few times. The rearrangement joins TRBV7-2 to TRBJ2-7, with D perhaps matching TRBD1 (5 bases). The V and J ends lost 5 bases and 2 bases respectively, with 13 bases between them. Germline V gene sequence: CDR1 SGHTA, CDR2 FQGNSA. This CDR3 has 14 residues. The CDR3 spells CASSTQGDPYEQYF. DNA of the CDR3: TGTGCCAGCAGCACCCAGGGCGATCCCTACGAGCAGTACTTC.

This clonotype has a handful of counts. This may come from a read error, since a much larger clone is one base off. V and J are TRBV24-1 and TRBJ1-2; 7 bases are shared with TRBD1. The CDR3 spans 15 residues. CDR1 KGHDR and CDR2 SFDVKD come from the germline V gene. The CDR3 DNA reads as TGTGCCACCGGTGACCCCGGGACAGCAAACTATGGCTACACCTTC. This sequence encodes CATGDPGTANYGYTF.